This T cell receptor (beta chain) originates from a study of T cell responses to AZD1222 COVID-19 vaccine. Germline V CDR1 and CDR2: SNHLY, FYNNEI. The CDR3 covers 18 residues. J lost 2 bases, V lost 8 bases, and 15 bases had no gene match. For this clone: The antigen is unknown.

Using immunoSEQ multiplex PCR, the repertoire was profiled, and TCRdb retains in-frame clones only, with some absent. This table has approximately 180,000 clones, approximately 90% appearing once. Findings and limits, study-wide: Donors were chiefly white British, with a greater number of females, and clonal diversity was perhaps underestimated. In the spike-specific TCR repertoire, nearly half reportedly target unmutated variant regions. Every sample of the repertoires postdated the peak T cell response. At study baseline, merely roughly 6 AZD1222 recipients were seropositive.

Here the sequenced sample was peripheral blood, taken 28 days after the second AZD1222 dose. V is TRBV2 and J is TRBJ2-3, with TRBD2 matching over 11 bases. The clonotype comes from an adult who received the AZD1222 COVID-19 vaccine. The CDR3 loop is CASYRGWLAGGYTDTQYF. In DNA form, the CDR3 reads TGTGCCAGCTACCGCGGCTGGCTAGCGGGAGGCTACACAGATACGCAGTATTTT.